This record covers a single T cell receptor beta chain. What it binds is unknown. These data come from a study of shared clonotypes between healthy human individuals. Study at large: Used for every donor were three CD4 naive, three CD4 memory, two CD8 naive and one CD8 memory plate. Study-level points and caveats: Across subsets, estimated richness was generally greater for naive than for memory populations. In having few donors, the study represented limited genetic and exposure-history diversity. The study found about 5% of naive CD4 clonotypes shared across four donors.

Only in-frame clones appear in the TCRdb table, and some are missing; sequencing was by immunoSEQ multiplex PCR. The table lists under 2.5 million clones, about nine tenths of them singletons. Material for sequencing was naive CD4+ T cells from PBMCs. As for subset: CD45RA+ positively selected. This clonotype was sampled from a man aged 18 to 35 in good health. Some clones in this sample may be carry-over from other donors' samples.

CDR3 DNA sequence: TGTGCCAGCTCTGCCCCTGGGACGGCCCAAGAGACCCAGTACTTC. Translation: CASSAPGTAQETQYF. The chain uses TRBV18 and TRBJ2-5, with D perhaps matching TRBD1 or TRBD2 (5 bases each). The germline gives CDR1 KGHSH, CDR2 LQKENI. The CDR3 contains 15 residues. V was trimmed by 6 bases and J by 1 base, leaving 15 bases between them.